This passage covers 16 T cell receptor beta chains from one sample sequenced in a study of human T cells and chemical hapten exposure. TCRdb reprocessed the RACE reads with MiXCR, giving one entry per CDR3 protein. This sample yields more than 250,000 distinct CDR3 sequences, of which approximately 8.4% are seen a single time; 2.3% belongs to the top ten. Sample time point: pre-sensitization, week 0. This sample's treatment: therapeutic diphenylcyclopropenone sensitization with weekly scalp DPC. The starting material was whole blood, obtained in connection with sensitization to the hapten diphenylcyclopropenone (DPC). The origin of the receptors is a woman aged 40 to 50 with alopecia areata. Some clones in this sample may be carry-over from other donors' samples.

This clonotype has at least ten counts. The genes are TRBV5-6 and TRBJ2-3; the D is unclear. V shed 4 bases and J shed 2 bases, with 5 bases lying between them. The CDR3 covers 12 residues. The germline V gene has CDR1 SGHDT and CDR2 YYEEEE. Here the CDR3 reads CASSTTTDTQYF. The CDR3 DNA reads TGTGCCAGCAGCACCACCACAGATACGCAGTATTTT.

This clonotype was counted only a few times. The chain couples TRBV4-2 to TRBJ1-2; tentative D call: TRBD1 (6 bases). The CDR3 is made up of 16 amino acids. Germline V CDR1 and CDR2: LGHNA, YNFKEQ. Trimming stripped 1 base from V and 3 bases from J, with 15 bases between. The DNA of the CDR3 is TGTGCCAGCAGCCAAGTAGGGCAGGGGAGGGACTATGGCTACACCTTC. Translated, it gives CASSQVGQGRDYGYTF.

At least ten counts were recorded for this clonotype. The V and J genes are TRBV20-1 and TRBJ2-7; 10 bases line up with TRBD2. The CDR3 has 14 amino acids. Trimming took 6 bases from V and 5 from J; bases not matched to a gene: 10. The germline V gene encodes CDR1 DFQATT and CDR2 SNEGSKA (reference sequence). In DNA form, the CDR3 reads TGCAGTGCGGCGCTAGCGGGAGTTATGAACGAGCAGTACTTC. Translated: CSAALAGVMNEQYF.

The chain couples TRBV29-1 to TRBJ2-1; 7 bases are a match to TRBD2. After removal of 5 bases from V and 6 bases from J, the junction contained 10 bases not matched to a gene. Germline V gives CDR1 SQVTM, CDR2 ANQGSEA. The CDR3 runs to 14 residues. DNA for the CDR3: TGCAGCGTTCTCCAGGGAGGGCTACTCAATGAGCAGTTCTTC. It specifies CSVLQGGLLNEQFF.

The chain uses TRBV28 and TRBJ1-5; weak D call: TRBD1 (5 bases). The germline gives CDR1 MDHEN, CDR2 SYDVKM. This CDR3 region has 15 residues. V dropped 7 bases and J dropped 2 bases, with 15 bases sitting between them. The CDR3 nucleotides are TGTGCCAGCACCGCAGCCCAGGGTGGCAATCAGCCCCAGCATTTT. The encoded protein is CASTAAQGGNQPQHF.

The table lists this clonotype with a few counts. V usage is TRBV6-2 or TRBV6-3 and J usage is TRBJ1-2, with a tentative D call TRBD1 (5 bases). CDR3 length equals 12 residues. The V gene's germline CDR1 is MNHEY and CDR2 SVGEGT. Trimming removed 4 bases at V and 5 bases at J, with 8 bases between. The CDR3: CASSSTDYGYTF. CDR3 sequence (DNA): TGTGCCAGCAGTTCGACAGATTATGGCTACACCTTC.

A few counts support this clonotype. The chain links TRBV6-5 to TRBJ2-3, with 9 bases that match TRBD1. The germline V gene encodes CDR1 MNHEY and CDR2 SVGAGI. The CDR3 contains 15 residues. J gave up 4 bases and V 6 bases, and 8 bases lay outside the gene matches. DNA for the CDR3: TGTGCCAGCAGGTTACAGGGGGCTGGGGCAGATACGCAGTATTTT. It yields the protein CASRLQGAGADTQYF.

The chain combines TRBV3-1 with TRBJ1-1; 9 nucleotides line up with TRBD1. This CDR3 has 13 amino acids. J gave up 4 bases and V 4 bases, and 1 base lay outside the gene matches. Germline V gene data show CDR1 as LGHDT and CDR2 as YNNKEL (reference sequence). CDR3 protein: CASSRDRVTEAFF. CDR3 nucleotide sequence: TGTGCCAGCAGCCGGGACAGGGTCACTGAAGCTTTCTTT.

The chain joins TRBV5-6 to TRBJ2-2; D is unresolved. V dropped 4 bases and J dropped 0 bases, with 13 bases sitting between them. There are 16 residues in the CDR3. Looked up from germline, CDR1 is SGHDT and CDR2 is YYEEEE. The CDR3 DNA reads TGTGCCAGCAGCACCGTGACCGAAGCGAACACCGGGGAGCTGTTTTTT. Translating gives CASSTVTEANTGELFF.

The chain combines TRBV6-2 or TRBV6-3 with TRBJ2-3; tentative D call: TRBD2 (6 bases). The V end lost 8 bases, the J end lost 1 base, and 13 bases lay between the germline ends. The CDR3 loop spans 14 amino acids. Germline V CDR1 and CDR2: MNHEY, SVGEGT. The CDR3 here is CASRSGLRTDTQYF. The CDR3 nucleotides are TGTGCCAGCCGTTCGGGACTTCGCACAGATACGCAGTATTTT.

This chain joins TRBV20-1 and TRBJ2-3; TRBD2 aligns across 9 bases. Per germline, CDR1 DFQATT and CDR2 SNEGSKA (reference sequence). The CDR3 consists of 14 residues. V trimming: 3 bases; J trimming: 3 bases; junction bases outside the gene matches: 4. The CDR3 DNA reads TGCAGTGCTAGGCGTAGCGGGAGAACAGATACGCAGTATTTT. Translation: CSARRSGRTDTQYF.

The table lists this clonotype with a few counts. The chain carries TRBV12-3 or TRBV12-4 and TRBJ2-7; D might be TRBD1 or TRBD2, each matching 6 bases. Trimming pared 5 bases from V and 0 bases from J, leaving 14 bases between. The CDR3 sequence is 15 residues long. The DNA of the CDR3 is TGTGCCAGCAGTAAGGGGGGCGGACCCTCCTACGAGCAGTACTTC. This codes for CASSKGGGPSYEQYF.

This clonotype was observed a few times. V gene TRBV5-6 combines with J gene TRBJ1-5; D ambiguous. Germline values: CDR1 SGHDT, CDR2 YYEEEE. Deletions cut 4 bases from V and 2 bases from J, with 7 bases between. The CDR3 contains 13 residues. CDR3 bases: TGTGCCAGCAGCCAGTTCGGCAATCAGCCCCAGCATTTT. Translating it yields CASSQFGNQPQHF.

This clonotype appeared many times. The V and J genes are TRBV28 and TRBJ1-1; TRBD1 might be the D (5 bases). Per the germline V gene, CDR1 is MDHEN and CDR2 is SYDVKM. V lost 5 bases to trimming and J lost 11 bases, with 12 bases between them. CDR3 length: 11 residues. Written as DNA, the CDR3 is TGTGCCAGCAGTGCCCAGGGTAGGGCTTTCTTT. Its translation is CASSAQGRAFF.

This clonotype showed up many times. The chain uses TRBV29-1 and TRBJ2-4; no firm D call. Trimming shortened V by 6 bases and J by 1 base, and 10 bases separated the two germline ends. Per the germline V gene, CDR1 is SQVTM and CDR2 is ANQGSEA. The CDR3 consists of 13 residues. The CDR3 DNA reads TGCAGCGTAGGGTTGCGTGCCAAAAACATTCAGTACTTC. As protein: CSVGLRAKNIQYF.

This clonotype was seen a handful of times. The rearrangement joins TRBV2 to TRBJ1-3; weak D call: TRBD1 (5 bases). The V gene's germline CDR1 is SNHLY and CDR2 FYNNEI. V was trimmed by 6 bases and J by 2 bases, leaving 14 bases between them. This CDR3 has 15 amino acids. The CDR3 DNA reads TGTGCCAGCAGCGGGACGGCGATAGCTGGAAACACCATATATTTT. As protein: CASSGTAIAGNTIYF.